The 17 T cell receptor beta chains given below trace back to one sample, sequenced in a study of neurological immune-mediated disorders. Stated time point: technical triplicate 3. TCRdb re-called the 5' RACE reads through MiXCR, storing one row per CDR3 protein. The table records nearly 45,000 distinct CDR3 sequences, roughly 21% of them present only once. Input material: PBMCs. Receptors were obtained from a man aged 55 to 70 with HTLV-1-associated myelopathy (HAM/TSP).

Ten or more counts support this clonotype. V usage is TRBV5-1 and J usage is TRBJ1-5, with D hard to call. V gave up 1 base and J gave up 5 bases, with 10 bases separating them. CDR1 SGHRS and CDR2 YFSETQ come from the germline V gene. The CDR3 loop spans 14 amino acids. The CDR3 region is CASSLSGTDQPQHF. The CDR3 nucleotides read TGCGCCAGCAGCTTGAGTGGAACCGATCAGCCCCAGCATTTT.

In regard to this clonotype: This may be a read error, as it is one base from a much larger clone. The V and J genes are TRBV9 and TRBJ2-5; 7 bases are shared with TRBD2. The germline CDR1 and CDR2 sequences are SGDLS and YYNGEE. V dropped 4 bases and J dropped 5; count of bases not matched to a gene: 5. This CDR3 region has 13 residues. CDR3 sequence: CASSSHSGETQYF. The CDR3 coding sequence is TGTGCCAGCAGCTCGCATAGCGGGGAGACCCAGTACTTC.

The chain carries TRBV5-1 and TRBJ2-1, with a possible D match to TRBD2 (5 bases). Deletions cut 0 bases from V and 8 bases from J, with 15 bases between. Germline CDR1 and CDR2: SGHRS and YFSETQ. The CDR3 totals 15 residues. CDR3 coding DNA: TGCGCCAGCAGCTTGGTGATAGCGTATCGGGATGAGCAGTTCTTC. Its translation: CASSLVIAYRDEQFF.

Ten or more counts support this clonotype. The V gene is TRBV9, the J gene TRBJ2-7; D gene uncertain. V was pared by 2 bases and J by 5 bases, with 14 bases between. The CDR3 is 14 residues long. Germline CDR1 reads SGDLS; CDR2 reads YYNGEE. As DNA, the CDR3 is TGTGCCAGCAGCGTCAGCTCGGGCGGCCACGAGCAGTACTTC. This codes for CASSVSSGGHEQYF.

This clonotype was seen repeatedly, ten times or more. The chain is built from TRBV5-1 and TRBJ2-5; unclear D gene. Per germline, CDR1 SGHRS and CDR2 YFSETQ. Trimming removed 0 bases at V and 4 bases at J, with 7 bases between. This CDR3 spans 13 amino acids. The CDR3 spells CASSLEGRETQYF. CDR3 DNA sequence: TGCGCCAGCAGCTTGGAGGGCAGAGAGACCCAGTACTTC.

This CDR3 is CAITEVAPQSGANVLTF. For the CDR3, the DNA is TGTGCCATCACCGAGGTAGCGCCGCAGTCTGGGGCCAACGTCCTGACTTTC. The V gene is TRBV10-3, the J gene TRBJ2-6; a possible D gene is TRBD2 (5 bases). The CDR3 sequence is 17 residues long. Trimming shortened V by 7 bases and J by 1 base, and 17 bases separated the two germline ends. In germline, CDR1 is ENHRY, CDR2 SYGVKD.

There are many counts of this clonotype. This chain connects TRBV20-1 to TRBJ2-7, with 8 bases aligning to TRBD2. The junction had 10 bases not matched to a gene; V was cut back by 6 bases and J by 0 bases. The CDR3 sequence is 15 residues long. Looked up from germline, CDR1 is DFQATT and CDR2 is SNEGSKA (reference sequence). The CDR3 region has the DNA TGCAGTGCCCGCTTGGTAGCGGGACCCTCCTACGAGCAGTACTTC. Translating it yields CSARLVAGPSYEQYF.

This clonotype occurred many times. The chain combines TRBV18 with TRBJ2-5; no clear D gene. Germline CDR1 reads KGHSH; CDR2 reads LQKENI. The CDR3 is 13 amino acids. Trimming removed 3 bases from V and 5 bases from J, with 10 bases in between. The CDR3 DNA is TGTGCCAGCTCACCGGGAAGGGATGAGACCCAGTACTTC. Its translation: CASSPGRDETQYF.

This clonotype was seen a handful of times. The V and J genes are TRBV6-1 and TRBJ2-7; 9 positions match TRBD1. This CDR3 is 16 amino acids long. The J segment lost 3 bases and the V segment lost 6 bases, leaving 12 bases of the junction unmatched. The germline gives CDR1 MNHNS, CDR2 SASEGT. The CDR3 nucleotides are TGTGCCAGCAGATTCGGACAGGGGCAGGGAAGCTACGAGCAGTACTTC. Protein product: CASRFGQGQGSYEQYF.

This clonotype has at least ten counts. V usage is TRBV7-8 and J usage is TRBJ2-2; D not resolved. The CDR3 has 14 residues. Trimming shortened V by 1 base and J by 4 bases, and 7 bases separated the two germline ends. Germline V gives CDR1 SGHVS, CDR2 FQNEAQ. The chain's CDR3 is CASSLGGSTGELFF. For the CDR3, the DNA is TGTGCCAGCAGCTTAGGAGGAAGCACCGGGGAGCTGTTTTTT.

This sequence joins TRBV11-2 and TRBJ2-3; D ambiguous. CDR3 length: 14 amino acids. Germline-derived CDR1 and CDR2 are SGHAT and FQNNGV. The V end was cut by 3 bases, the J end by 2 bases, with 9 bases between. The CDR3 loop reads CASSFSDPTDTQYF. The CDR3 nucleotides are TGTGCCAGCAGCTTCAGCGACCCCACAGATACGCAGTATTTT.

This clonotype was seen repeatedly, ten times or more. This sequence joins TRBV4-1 and TRBJ1-6, with D possibly matching TRBD1 (5 bases). The ends were cut back, 0 bases at V and 7 bases at J, with 16 bases in the middle. Germline CDR1 MGHRA, CDR2 YSYEKL. The CDR3 is 17 amino acids. CDR3 region: CASSQDQGEVGNSPLHF. The CDR3 nucleotides are TGCGCCAGCAGCCAAGATCAAGGGGAGGTGGGGAATTCACCCCTCCACTTT.

The table lists this clonotype with many counts. The chain joins TRBV5-5 to TRBJ1-2, with 9 positions matching TRBD1. The CDR3 runs 16 residues. From germline, CDR1 is SGHKS and CDR2 YYEKEE (reference sequence). V lost 4 bases, J lost 4 bases, and 11 bases stayed unmatched. CDR3 DNA: TGTGCCAGCAGCCCGGGGGGACAGGGCCCAATCTATGGCTACACCTTC. It encodes CASSPGGQGPIYGYTF.

This clonotype was picked up many times. This chain connects TRBV20-1 to TRBJ1-2, with 8 bases aligning to TRBD1. The CDR3 has 13 amino acids. Germline loops: CDR1 DFQATT, CDR2 SNEGSKA (reference sequence). The J segment lost 3 bases and the V segment lost 6 bases, leaving 6 bases of the junction unmatched. In DNA form, the CDR3 reads TGCAGTGCACCAGGGGGCTTGGACTATGGCTACACCTTC. Translation: CSAPGGLDYGYTF.

This clonotype has ten or more counts. The rearrangement uses TRBV6-6 and TRBJ1-5, with D perhaps matching TRBD1 (6 bases). Germline CDR1 is MNHNY and CDR2 is SVGAGI (reference sequence). CDR3 length: 14 residues. V shed 7 bases and J shed 6 bases, with 16 bases lying between them. The CDR3, as DNA: TGTGCCAGCACTGCAGGGGTAGGGGGTCAGCCCCAGCATTTT. It encodes CASTAGVGGQPQHF.

This clonotype was counted at least ten times. The genes are TRBV12-3 or TRBV12-4 and TRBJ2-7, with 9 nucleotides matching TRBD1. This CDR3 has 19 amino acids. The ends lost 5 bases at V and 6 bases at J; junction bases unmatched: 23. In DNA, the CDR3 is TGTGCCAGCAGTCCACGAGGCGGGACAGGGTCCCCACCTCGTGCCGAGCAGTACTTC. It yields the protein CASSPRGGTGSPPRAEQYF.

A few counts support this clonotype. This chain connects TRBV29-1 to TRBJ1-1; TRBD1 might be the D (6 bases). CDR3 length: 13 amino acids. V lost 3 bases and J 3 bases, leaving 11 bases between the germline ends. Germline V gene data show CDR1 as SQVTM and CDR2 as ANQGSEA. The CDR3 DNA is TGCAGCGTTGATAGCAGGGGAGACACTGAAGCTTTCTTT. Its protein is CSVDSRGDTEAFF.